This T cell receptor beta chain was identified during a study of control samples from healthy donors and cancer patients. Libraries were prepared by immunoSEQ multiplex PCR; TCRdb keeps only in-frame clonotypes and omits some of them. The table has 120,000 or so clones, about 91% seen once; the top ten hold just over 8.5%. This CDR3 region has 17 residues. Trimming cost V 4 bases and J 3 bases; bases outside gene matches: 13. Germline V lookup: CDR1 SGDLS, CDR2 YYNGEE. Only one count was recorded for this clone. The chain uses TRBV9 and TRBJ2-1; 7 nucleotides agree with TRBD2. This TCR derives from a man between 18 and 35 years old in good health. Material: blood. The CDR3 region is CASSSPIAGDLYNEQFF. The CDR3 bases are TGTGCCAGCAGCTCCCCCATTGCGGGGGACCTCTACAATGAGCAGTTCTTC.